Following are 29 T cell receptor beta chains from one sample sequenced in a study of T cell responses to AZD1222 COVID-19 vaccine. Clones were sequenced by immunoSEQ multiplex PCR, and TCRdb holds only the in-frame ones, with some missing. The sample holds 100,000 or so clones, 85% to 90% seen once. The sequencing here drew on peripheral blood, taken on day 0 of AZD1222 vaccination. These TCRs come from an adult in good health.

The rearrangement links TRBV18 to TRBJ1-1; D ambiguous. Germline loops: CDR1 KGHSH, CDR2 LQKENI. This CDR3 is built from 15 residues. The ends were cut back, 1 base at V and 3 bases at J, with 12 bases in the middle. The chain's CDR3 is CASSPREEGDTEAFF. The DNA of the CDR3 is TGTGCCAGCTCACCACGGGAGGAGGGTGACACTGAAGCTTTCTTT.

The chain has TRBV19 and TRBJ1-1, with D maybe TRBD1 (5 bases). The germline V and J ends were trimmed by 5 bases and 5 bases, with 18 bases remaining between them. This CDR3 is 15 amino acids long. CDR1 is LNHDA, CDR2 SQIVND, per germline (reference sequence). CDR3 amino acids: CASSPYGHPGTEAFF. CDR3 sequence (DNA): TGTGCCAGTAGTCCCTATGGACATCCAGGGACTGAAGCTTTCTTT.

The chain has TRBV20-1 and TRBJ2-7, with unresolved D. CDR1 and CDR2 from the germline V gene are DFQATT and SNEGSKA (reference sequence). V lost 7 bases to trimming and J lost 0 bases, with 7 bases between them. This CDR3 comprises 11 residues. CDR3 sequence (DNA): TGCAGTGGACATAGCTCCTACGAGCAGTACTTC. This translates into CSGHSSYEQYF.

This clone was seen a few times. The genes are TRBV3-1 (or the pseudogene TRBV3-2) and TRBJ1-2, with TRBD1 as a possible D gene (6 bases). Deletions cut 1 base from V and 14 bases from J, with 17 bases between. The CDR3 is made up of 13 amino acids. Per the germline V gene, CDR1 is LGHDT and CDR2 is YNNKEL (reference sequence). CDR3 nucleotides: TGTGCCAGCAGCCAAGGGGCATCCAGGGACATGACCTTC. Protein: CASSQGASRDMTF.

The rearrangement links TRBV3-1 (or the pseudogene TRBV3-2) to TRBJ2-1, with TRBD2 matching over 15 bases. Trimming at V came to 4 bases and at J to 6 bases, leaving 1 base not matched to a gene. Looked up from germline, CDR1 is LGHDT and CDR2 is YNNKEL (reference sequence). CDR3 length equals 15 residues. CDR3 nucleotides: TGTGCCAGCAGCCGGACTAGCGGGAGGGGCAATGAGCAGTTCTTC. This translates into CASSRTSGRGNEQFF.

This chain uses TRBV10-3 with TRBJ2-1; D uncertain. Germline CDR1 reads ENHRY; CDR2 reads SYGVKD. Trimming cost V 2 bases and J 7 bases, with 12 bases left between them. The CDR3 is made up of 14 amino acids. The CDR3 coding sequence is TGTGCCATCAGTGAGACGGTTCTGGGGAATGAGCAGTTCTTC. Translating it yields CAISETVLGNEQFF.

The rearrangement uses TRBV6-5 and TRBJ1-5; D is perhaps TRBD1 (5 bases). The CDR3 totals 16 residues. Germline CDR1 and CDR2: MNHEY and SVGAGI. V shed 0 bases and J shed 5 bases, with 14 bases lying between them. The CDR3 loop is CASSYSGSGLHQPQHF. DNA for the CDR3: TGTGCCAGCAGTTACTCGGGTTCAGGGTTGCATCAGCCCCAGCATTTT.

The rearrangement joins TRBV27 to TRBJ2-5; D not resolved. V was pared by 6 bases and J by 0 bases, with 2 bases between. This CDR3 has 11 residues. Germline CDR1 and CDR2: MNHEY and SMNVEV (reference sequence). CDR3 DNA sequence: TGTGCCAGCAGCCACCAAGAGACCCAGTACTTC. Translated: CASSHQETQYF.

The J gene is TRBJ2-5, the V gene TRBV2; 8 nucleotides agree with TRBD1. CDR3 size: 13 residues. Germline CDR1 SNHLY, CDR2 FYNNEI. V lost 8 bases to trimming and J lost 5 bases; unmatched junction nucleotides: 7. CDR3 nucleotide sequence: TGTGCCAGCCAAGATGGACAGGGTGAGACCCAGTACTTC. This encodes CASQDGQGETQYF.

V gene TRBV5-1 combines with J gene TRBJ1-6; unclear D gene. Germline lookup yields CDR1 SGHRS and CDR2 YFSETQ. The CDR3 has 16 amino acids. The germline V and J ends were trimmed by 1 base and 0 bases, with 8 bases remaining between them. CDR3 sequence: CASSLMGSSYNSPLHF. The CDR3 coding sequence is TGCGCCAGCAGCTTGATGGGGAGCTCCTATAATTCACCCCTCCACTTT. Full variable domain (rest looked up from reference TRBV5-1 and TRBJ1-6): KAGVTQTPRYLIKTRGQQVTLSCSPISGHRSVSWYQQTPGQGLQFLFEYFSETQRNKGNFPGRFSGRQFSNSRSEMNVSTLELGDSALYLCASSLMGSSYNSPLHFGNGTRLTVT.

The table lists this clone with a count of one. V usage is TRBV3-1 (or the pseudogene TRBV3-2) and J usage is TRBJ2-2; TRBD1 matches at 7 bases. CDR1 and CDR2 (germline): LGHDT, YNNKEL (reference sequence). V was pared by 1 base and J by 6 bases, with 5 bases of the junction left unmatched. CDR3 length: 15 residues. The CDR3 spells CASSQGQGSSGELFF. For the CDR3, the DNA is TGTGCCAGCAGCCAAGGACAGGGATCTTCCGGGGAGCTGTTTTTT.

This clone was seen a single time. The chain carries TRBV28 and TRBJ2-2; D might be TRBD1 (6 bases). CDR1 and CDR2 from the germline V gene are MDHEN and SYDVKM. The CDR3 consists of 15 residues. The germline V and J ends were trimmed by 4 bases and 0 bases, with 9 bases remaining between them. The CDR3 sequence: CASSSRDTNTGELFF. The CDR3 DNA sequence: TGTGCCAGCAGTTCCCGGGACACGAACACCGGGGAGCTGTTTTTT.

The V call is TRBV7-2, the J call TRBJ1-1, with D unresolved. The germline V gene has CDR1 SGHTA and CDR2 FQGNSA. V lost 4 bases, J lost 5 bases, and 17 bases lay in between. The CDR3 contains 15 residues. CDR3 amino acids: CASSSSTGPGTEAFF. As DNA, the CDR3 is TGTGCCAGCAGCTCGTCGACCGGCCCGGGGACTGAAGCTTTCTTT.

The chain combines TRBV19 with TRBJ2-7; the match to TRBD2 covers 11 bases. The J segment lost 2 bases and the V segment lost 4 bases, leaving 7 bases of the junction unmatched. CDR1 and CDR2 (germline): LNHDA, SQIVND (reference sequence). CDR3 size: 16 residues. CDR3 sequence reads: CASSRAGTSGAYEQYF. CDR3 sequence (DNA): TGTGCCAGTAGTAGGGCCGGGACTAGCGGCGCCTACGAGCAGTACTTC. Full variable domain (outside the CDR3, taken from reference TRBV19 and TRBJ2-7): DGGITQSPKYLFRKEGQNVTLSCEQNLNHDAMYWYRQDPGQGLRLIYYSQIVNDFQKGDIAEGYSVSREKKESFPLTVTSAQKNPTAFYLCASSRAGTSGAYEQYFGPGTRLTVT.

V is TRBV19 and J is TRBJ1-2; 8 bases map to TRBD1. The CDR3 contains 16 residues. From germline, CDR1 is LNHDA and CDR2 SQIVND (reference sequence). The J segment lost 4 bases and the V segment lost 5 bases, leaving 12 bases of the junction unmatched. This chain's CDR3 is CASSSLDRGKGYGYTF. The CDR3 region has the DNA TGTGCCAGTAGTTCACTAGACAGGGGAAAAGGCTATGGCTACACCTTC.

The chain carries TRBV6-5 and TRBJ2-3; D not resolved. Trimming left V 6 bases short and J 1 base short, with 11 bases between. CDR1 and CDR2 (germline): MNHEY, SVGAGI. The CDR3 totals 14 residues. The CDR3 spells CASRNPRGTDTQYF. CDR3 DNA: TGTGCCAGCAGGAACCCCCGAGGCACAGATACGCAGTATTTT.

A few counts support this clone. The chain couples TRBV18 to TRBJ1-5; D is ambiguous. Germline V lookup: CDR1 KGHSH, CDR2 LQKENI. This CDR3 region has 17 residues. Between the trimmed V and J ends, which lost 2 bases and 2 bases, there was a span of 16 bases. The CDR3 bases are TGTGCCAGCTCACCAATATGGGCAGCAGACGGCAATCAGCCCCAGCATTTT. It translates to CASSPIWAADGNQPQHF.

The chain is built from TRBV28 and TRBJ2-2, with D hard to call. The CDR3 length is 14 residues. Germline CDR1 reads MDHEN; CDR2 reads SYDVKM. The V gene lost 6 bases and the J gene lost 4 bases, with 12 bases spanning the gap. This CDR3 is CASSPRHRTGELFF. Here the CDR3 DNA reads TGTGCCAGCAGCCCAAGACATCGCACCGGGGAGCTGTTTTTT. Looking up the rest from reference TRBV28 and TRBJ2-2 gives the full variable domain: DVKVTQSSRYLVKRTGEKVFLECVQDMDHENMFWYRQDPGLGLRLIYFSYDVKMKEKGDIPEGYSVSREKKERFSLILESASTNQTSMYLCASSPRHRTGELFFGEGSRLTVL.

The V gene is TRBV7-3, the J gene TRBJ2-1, with D possibly matching TRBD2 (5 bases). The V gene's germline CDR1 is SGHTA and CDR2 FQGTGA. This CDR3 has 15 residues. Deletions cut 5 bases from V and 3 bases from J, with 14 bases between. The CDR3 region is CASSETSEFYNEQFF. The DNA for the CDR3 is TGTGCCAGCAGCGAAACTAGTGAATTCTACAATGAGCAGTTCTTC.

This clone was seen a single time. The chain joins TRBV10-3 to TRBJ2-3, with D possibly being TRBD1 or TRBD2 (5 bases each). This CDR3 contains 14 residues. The ends were cut back, 7 bases at V and 4 bases at J, with 15 bases in the middle. Germline CDR1 is ENHRY and CDR2 is SYGVKD. This CDR3 reads CAITTREGADTQYF. CDR3 DNA sequence: TGTGCCATCACCACCCGGGAAGGGGCAGATACGCAGTATTTT.

The chain is built from TRBV28 and TRBJ2-1; D gene unclear. From germline, CDR1 is MDHEN and CDR2 SYDVKM. The CDR3 is 12 amino acids. Deletions cut 1 base from V and 13 bases from J, with 11 bases between. The CDR3, as DNA: TGTGCCAGCAGTTTATACCCAAGTGGTCAGTTCTTC. Protein sequence: CASSLYPSGQFF.

The chain is built from TRBV5-6 and TRBJ2-5; D not resolved. V lost 0 bases, J lost 8 bases, and 11 bases lay in between. Germline V CDR1 and CDR2: SGHDT, YYEEEE. The CDR3 contains 13 residues. The CDR3: CASSLEPLGTQYF. CDR3 bases: TGTGCCAGCAGCTTGGAACCGCTTGGAACCCAGTACTTC. Drawing the rest from reference TRBV5-6 and TRBJ2-5, the complete variable domain is DAGVTQSPTHLIKTRGQQVTLRCSPKSGHDTVSWYQQALGQGPQFIFQYYEEEERQRGNFPDRFSGHQFPNYSSELNVNALLLGDSALYLCASSLEPLGTQYFGPGTRLLVL.

The genes are TRBV18 and TRBJ2-2; 10 bases are a match to TRBD1. J lost 4 bases, V lost 3 bases, and 8 bases had no gene match. The V gene's germline CDR1 is KGHSH and CDR2 LQKENI. The CDR3 extends over 17 amino acids. Written as DNA, the CDR3 is TGTGCCAGCTCACCCCTTCCGGGACAGGGGTTCACCGGGGAGCTGTTTTTT. The encoded protein is CASSPLPGQGFTGELFF. The whole variable domain, filled in from reference TRBV18 and TRBJ2-2, reads NAGVMQNPRHLVRRRGQEARLRCSPMKGHSHVYWYRQLPEEGLKFMVYLQKENIIDESGMPKERFSAEFPKEGPSILRIQQVVRGDSAAYFCASSPLPGQGFTGELFFGEGSRLTVL.

The J gene is TRBJ2-3, the V gene TRBV2, with D unclear. CDR1 SNHLY and CDR2 FYNNEI come from the germline V gene. The CDR3 has 15 amino acids. The V and J ends lost 6 bases and 0 bases respectively, with 13 bases between them. DNA for the CDR3: TGTGCCAGCAGCCCAACAGAGGCTAGCACAGATACGCAGTATTTT. Translated: CASSPTEASTDTQYF.

The CDR3 nucleotides read TGCGCCAGCAGCTTAGGGAGCTCTGGGGCCAACGTCCTGACTTTC. Its translation: CASSLGSSGANVLTF. The genes are TRBV5-1 and TRBJ2-6; D possibly corresponds to TRBD2 (5 bases). Trimming left V 2 bases short and J 0 bases short, with 6 bases between. CDR3 length: 15 amino acids. Per germline, CDR1 SGHRS and CDR2 YFSETQ.

The chain is built from TRBV6-6 and TRBJ1-1; D remains ambiguous. The germline gives CDR1 MNHNY, CDR2 SVGAGI (reference sequence). The CDR3 extends over 14 amino acids. V lost 4 bases and J 0 bases, leaving 9 bases between the germline ends. Here the CDR3 reads CASSSVNLNTEAFF. The CDR3 coding sequence is TGTGCCAGCAGTTCCGTGAACTTGAACACTGAAGCTTTCTTT.

This rearrangement joins TRBV19 to TRBJ1-5, with TRBD1 identical over 8 bases. V lost 0 bases, J lost 6 bases, and 10 bases stayed unmatched. Germline CDR1 and CDR2: LNHDA and SQIVND (reference sequence). The CDR3 length is 17 residues. The CDR3 DNA is TGTGCCAGTAGTATAGATGGGGGGGACAGGCGGGGTCAGCCCCAGCATTTT. Its protein is CASSIDGGDRRGQPQHF.

The J gene is TRBJ2-1, the V gene TRBV15, with D perhaps matching TRBD1 or TRBD2 (5 bases each). The germline gives CDR1 LNHNV, CDR2 YYDKDF (reference sequence). Trimming pared 1 base from V and 7 bases from J, leaving 11 bases between. This CDR3 is 14 amino acids long. The CDR3 spells CATSRAPWGNEQFF. CDR3 DNA sequence: TGTGCCACCAGCAGAGCCCCGTGGGGGAATGAGCAGTTCTTC.

The chain employs TRBV9 and TRBJ2-3; 10 nucleotides align to TRBD2. The CDR3 has 17 residues. The germline V gene encodes CDR1 SGDLS and CDR2 YYNGEE. With 0 bases clipped from V and 2 bases from J, the junction kept 6 bases outside the gene matches. The CDR3 nucleotides read TGTGCCAGCAGCGTAGATCCAGCGGGGGGGATCACAGATACGCAGTATTTT. It codes for CASSVDPAGGITDTQYF.